Listed below are T cell receptor beta chains from one sample, sequenced in a study of Graves' ophthalmopathy and Graves' hyperthyroidism. In TCRdb, the multiplex PCR reads were re-called with MiXCR into one record per CDR3 protein. The data hold a few hundred thousand distinct CDR3 sequences, with 17% observed a single time. The sequenced sample consisted of peripheral blood. The receptor source for this set is an adult woman with stable Graves' hyperthyroidism. The CDR3 runs from the conserved cysteine through the conserved F or W. D genes are given only for firm matches. Only part of the rows carry a size: once, few, many, or a class if the clone is expanded.

D | J | V | size | CDR3 | DNA
. | TRBJ2-5 | TRBV12-3/TRBV12-4 | many | CASSLDPGETQYF | TGTGCCAGCAGTTTAGACCCGGGGGAGACCCAGTACTTC
. | TRBJ1-1 | TRBV20-1 | . | CSARDRGRLNTEAFF | TGCAGTGCTAGAGATAGGGGACGCCTGAACACTGAAGCTTTCTTT
TRBD2 | TRBJ2-5 | TRBV12-3/TRBV12-4 | many | CASGGMEETQYF | TGTGCCTCGGGGGGGATGGAAGAGACCCAGTACTTC
TRBD2 | TRBJ2-5 | TRBV2 | many | CASSEEGLAPKYF | TGTGCCAGCAGTGAGGAGGGACTAGCGCCCAAGTACTTC
. | TRBJ2-7 | TRBV5-1 | few | CASSLALRSSYEQYF | TGCGCCAGCAGCTTGGCCCTCAGGAGCTCCTACGAGCAGTACTTC
TRBD1 | TRBJ1-1 | TRBV28 | . | CASTDRRGNTEAFF | TGTGCCAGCACGGACAGGCGAGGGAACACTGAAGCTTTCTTT
TRBD2 | TRBJ2-5 | TRBV6-5 | . | CASSYSTSGSAETQYF | TGTGCCAGCAGTTACTCTACTAGCGGGAGTGCAGAGACCCAGTACTTC
TRBD2 | TRBJ2-7 | TRBV20-1 | many | CSAEETSGFYEQYF | TGCAGTGCAGAAGAGACTAGCGGCTTCTACGAGCAGTACTTC
. | TRBJ1-1 | TRBV6-5 | many | CASSYSFLGGDTEAFF | TGTGCCAGCAGTTACTCTTTTTTAGGAGGGGACACTGAAGCTTTCTTT
. | TRBJ2-5 | TRBV12-3/TRBV12-4 | many | CASSLALASSDPETQYF | TGTGCCAGCAGTTTAGCGCTGGCTAGTTCAGATCCAGAGACCCAGTACTTC
TRBD2 | TRBJ2-2 | TRBV5-1 | many | CASSLEGSGATGTGELFF | TGCGCCAGCAGCTTGGAGGGTAGCGGGGCGACAGGCACCGGGGAGCTGTTTTTT
. | TRBJ2-7 | TRBV28 | few | CASSRRGGALGYEQYF | TGTGCCAGCAGTCGCAGGGGGGGGGCGCTGGGCTACGAGCAGTACTTC
. | TRBJ1-1 | TRBV30 | many | CAWTADSNTEAFF | TGTGCCTGGACGGCGGACTCGAACACTGAAGCTTTCTTT
. | TRBJ2-5 | TRBV28 | many | CASSPLGSQGQPLLWTQYF | TGTGCCAGCAGCCCCCTGGGATCTCAAGGACAACCTCTATTATGGACCCAGTACTTC
TRBD2 | TRBJ2-7 | TRBV27 | many | CASSLWGGEQYF | TGTGCCAGCAGTTTATGGGGAGGGGAGCAGTACTTC
. | TRBJ2-5 | TRBV10-3 | many | CAISEPPGAGWETQYF | TGTGCCATCAGTGAGCCGCCCGGGGCGGGGTGGGAGACCCAGTACTTC
TRBD2 | TRBJ2-7 | TRBV6-1 | . | CASRFGLAATDEQYF | TGTGCCAGCAGATTCGGACTAGCGGCTACCGACGAGCAGTACTTC
TRBD1 | TRBJ1-1 | TRBV5-6 | many | CASSLVAGGAYTEAFF | TGTGCCAGCAGCTTGGTGGCAGGGGGCGCGTACACTGAAGCTTTCTTT
TRBD1 | TRBJ2-6 | TRBV28 | many | CASSLTGIGANVLTF | TGTGCCAGCAGTTTGACAGGGATCGGGGCCAACGTCCTGACTTTC
. | TRBJ2-7 | TRBV9 | . | CASSVGRRVGEQYF | TGTGCCAGCAGCGTTGGGAGAAGGGTTGGGGAGCAGTACTTC
TRBD1 | TRBJ2-7 | TRBV5-1 | . | CASSEGWQGAYEQYF | TGCGCCAGCAGTGAGGGATGGCAGGGGGCCTACGAGCAGTACTTC
. | TRBJ2-7 | TRBV4-2 | many | CASSQDYPDSSYEQYF | TGTGCCAGCAGCCAAGATTATCCAGATAGCTCCTACGAGCAGTACTTC
. | TRBJ1-2 | TRBV12-3/TRBV12-4 | many | CASSEGGGYTF | TGTGCCAGCAGTGAAGGAGGGGGCTACACCTTC
TRBD1 | TRBJ1-1 | TRBV6-4 | many | CASSRQDRPNGVMNTEAFF | TGTGCCAGCAGCCGGCAGGACAGGCCAAACGGGGTCATGAACACTGAAGCTTTCTTT
TRBD1 | TRBJ2-7 | TRBV5-1 | . | CASRPAGTGSYEQYF | TGCGCCAGCAGACCCGCCGGGACAGGGTCCTACGAGCAGTACTTC
TRBD1 | TRBJ2-7 | TRBV28 | many | CASRDRDSYEQYF | TGTGCCAGCAGGGACAGGGATTCCTACGAGCAGTACTTC
. | TRBJ2-7 | TRBV6-5 | many | CASRVGVTSYEQYF | TGTGCCAGCAGGGTGGGCGTCACCTCCTACGAGCAGTACTTC
. | TRBJ2-7 | TRBV11-2 | many | CASSYPTGYGEQYF | TGTGCCAGCAGTTACCCGACCGGGTACGGAGAGCAGTACTTC
. | TRBJ2-7 | TRBV14 | . | CASSQEAGQPYEQYF | TGTGCCAGCAGCCAAGAGGCAGGACAGCCCTACGAGCAGTACTTC
TRBD1 | TRBJ2-7 | TRBV12-3/TRBV12-4 | once | CASSRGTGAYEQYF | TGTGCCAGCAGTCGAGGGACAGGGGCCTACGAGCAGTACTTC
TRBD2 | TRBJ2-4 | TRBV12-3/TRBV12-4 | many | CASSQKLAGNIQYF | TGTGCCAGCAGCCAAAAACTAGCGGGTAACATTCAGTACTTC
. | TRBJ2-7 | TRBV20-1 | . | CSVVGSHEQYF | TGCAGTGTGGTAGGGAGCCACGAGCAGTACTTC
. | TRBJ1-6 | TRBV7-9 | few | CASSTTGTTNSPLHF | TGTGCCAGCAGCACCACCGGGACAACTAATTCACCCCTCCACTTT
TRBD1 | TRBJ2-5 | TRBV30 | many | CAWRPNDRGRRETQYF | TGTGCCTGGAGACCCAACGACAGGGGGAGGCGAGAGACCCAGTACTTC
TRBD1 | TRBJ1-2 | TRBV4-2 | many | CASSPPGQPNYGYTF | TGTGCCAGCAGCCCTCCGGGACAGCCTAACTATGGCTACACCTTC
. | TRBJ1-1 | TRBV20-1 | many | CSATDGRNTEAFF | TGCAGTGCTACGGACGGCAGGAACACTGAAGCTTTCTTT
TRBD1 | TRBJ1-1 | TRBV12-3/TRBV12-4 | . | CASSTRGRQITRAFF | TGTGCCAGCAGCACCAGGGGGCGGCAGATAACCCGGGCTTTCTTT
. | TRBJ2-7 | TRBV28 | . | CASRDSFRPGEQYF | TGTGCCAGCAGGGATTCGTTTCGGCCGGGGGAGCAGTACTTC
. | TRBJ2-5 | TRBV20-1 | many | CSAERVETQYF | TGCAGTGCCGAACGCGTAGAGACCCAGTACTTC
. | TRBJ1-2 | TRBV12-3/TRBV12-4 | many | CASSRSPGPGDGYTF | TGTGCCAGCAGTCGGAGTCCCGGGCCAGGTGATGGCTACACCTTC
TRBD1 | TRBJ1-5 | TRBV5-8 | many | CASSPRGTVNQPQHF | TGTGCCAGCAGCCCCAGGGGGACCGTCAATCAGCCCCAGCATTTT
. | TRBJ2-2 | TRBV11-2 | many | CASSYNTVNTGELFF | TGTGCCAGCAGTTATAATACAGTAAACACCGGGGAGCTGTTTTTT
. | TRBJ2-1 | TRBV20-1 | many | CSAKSRGEAYNEQFF | TGCAGTGCTAAAAGTAGGGGGGAGGCCTACAATGAGCAGTTCTTC
. | TRBJ1-1 | TRBV9 | many | CASSVVSGSTEAFF | TGTGCCAGCAGCGTAGTGTCAGGAAGCACTGAAGCTTTCTTT
. | TRBJ2-5 | TRBV29-1 | . | CGVLVLETQYF | TGCGGCGTTTTAGTTTTGGAGACCCAGTACTTC
. | TRBJ2-7 | TRBV7-2 | many | CASSLPGSTYEQYF | TGTGCCAGCAGCTTACCGGGATCCACCTACGAGCAGTACTTC
. | TRBJ2-5 | TRBV7-2 | many | CASSFGVVKTQYF | TGTGCCAGCAGCTTCGGAGTCGTAAAGACCCAGTACTTC
. | TRBJ2-7 | TRBV28 | many | CASSSGQRAFNEQYF | TGTGCCAGCAGTTCAGGACAACGGGCTTTCAACGAGCAGTACTTC
. | TRBJ2-7 | TRBV6-2/TRBV6-3 | many | CAARRILRNEQYF | TGTGCCGCTAGGAGGATACTACGGAACGAGCAGTACTTC
. | TRBJ2-2 | TRBV20-1 | few | CSARADTRRDTGELFF | TGCAGTGCTAGAGCGGACACCCGGCGGGACACCGGGGAGCTGTTTTTT
TRBD1 | TRBJ1-1 | TRBV19 | . | CASRQGADTEACF | TGTGCCAGTAGACAGGGGGCGGACACTGAAGCTTGCTTT
TRBD1 | TRBJ2-5 | TRBV24-1 | many | CATGTGGQETQYF | TGTGCCACCGGGACAGGGGGCCAAGAGACCCAGTACTTC
. | TRBJ2-2 | TRBV5-1 | many | CASTNWGESNTGELFF | TGCGCCAGCACCAATTGGGGGGAGTCGAACACCGGGGAGCTGTTTTTT
. | TRBJ1-5 | TRBV7-2 | many | CASSFSGQSNQPQHF | TGTGCCAGCAGCTTTTCCGGACAGAGCAATCAGCCCCAGCATTTT
TRBD1 | TRBJ2-5 | TRBV27 | . | CASSSYWDRGQETQYF | TGTGCCAGCAGTTCCTACTGGGACAGGGGGCAAGAGACCCAGTACTTC